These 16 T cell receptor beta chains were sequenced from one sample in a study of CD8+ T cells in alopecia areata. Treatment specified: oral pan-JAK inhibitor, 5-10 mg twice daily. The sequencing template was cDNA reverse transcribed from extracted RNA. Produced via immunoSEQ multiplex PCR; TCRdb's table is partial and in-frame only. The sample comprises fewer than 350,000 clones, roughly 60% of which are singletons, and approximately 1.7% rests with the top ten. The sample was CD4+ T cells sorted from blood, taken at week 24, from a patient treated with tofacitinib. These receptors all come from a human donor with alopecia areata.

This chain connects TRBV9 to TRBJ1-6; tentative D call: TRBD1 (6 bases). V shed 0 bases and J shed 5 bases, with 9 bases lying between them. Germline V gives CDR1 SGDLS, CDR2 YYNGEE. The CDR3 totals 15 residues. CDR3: CASSVEQGDNSPLHF. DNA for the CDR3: TGTGCCAGCAGCGTAGAACAGGGCGATAATTCACCCCTCCACTTT.

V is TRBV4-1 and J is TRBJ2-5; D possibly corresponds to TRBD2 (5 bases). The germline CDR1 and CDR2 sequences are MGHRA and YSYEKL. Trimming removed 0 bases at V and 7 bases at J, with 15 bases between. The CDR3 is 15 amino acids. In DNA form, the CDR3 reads TGCGCCAGCAGCCAAGAAGGAAGCGGCCCCGGGACCCAGTACTTC. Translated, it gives CASSQEGSGPGTQYF.

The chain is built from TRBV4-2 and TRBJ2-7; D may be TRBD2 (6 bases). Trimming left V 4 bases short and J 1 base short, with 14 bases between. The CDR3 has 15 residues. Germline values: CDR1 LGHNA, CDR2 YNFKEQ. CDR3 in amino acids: CASSPQSAGSYEQYF. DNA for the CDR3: TGTGCCAGCAGCCCCCAGTCGGCGGGATCCTACGAGCAGTACTTC.

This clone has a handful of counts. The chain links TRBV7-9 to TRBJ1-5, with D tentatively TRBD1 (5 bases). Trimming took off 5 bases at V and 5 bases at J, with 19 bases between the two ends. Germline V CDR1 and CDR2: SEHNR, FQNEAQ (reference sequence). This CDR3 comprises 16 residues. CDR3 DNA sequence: TGTGCCAGCAGCCCAAGAGGAGGGGCCCCGGATCAGCCCCAGCATTTT. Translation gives CASSPRGGAPDQPQHF.

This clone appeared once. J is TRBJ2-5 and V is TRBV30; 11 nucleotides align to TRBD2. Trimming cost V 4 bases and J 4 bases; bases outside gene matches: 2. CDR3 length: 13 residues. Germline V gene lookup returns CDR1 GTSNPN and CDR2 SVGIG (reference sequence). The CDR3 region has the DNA TGTGCCTGGAAACTAGCGGGGGTAGAGACCCAGTACTTC. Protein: CAWKLAGVETQYF.

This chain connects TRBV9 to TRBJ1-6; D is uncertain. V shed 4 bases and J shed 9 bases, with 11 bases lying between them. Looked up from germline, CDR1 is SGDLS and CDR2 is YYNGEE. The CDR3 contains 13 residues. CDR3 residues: CASSPVRGSPLHF. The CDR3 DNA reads TGTGCCAGCAGCCCGGTCCGGGGTTCACCCCTCCACTTT.

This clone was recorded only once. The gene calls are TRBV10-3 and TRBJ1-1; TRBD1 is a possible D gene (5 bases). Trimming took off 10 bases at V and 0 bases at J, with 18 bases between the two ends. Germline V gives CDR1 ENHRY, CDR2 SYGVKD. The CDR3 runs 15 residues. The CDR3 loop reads CASEGLGVMNTEAFF. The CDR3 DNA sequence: TGTGCCAGTGAGGGGCTTGGGGTAATGAACACTGAAGCTTTCTTT.

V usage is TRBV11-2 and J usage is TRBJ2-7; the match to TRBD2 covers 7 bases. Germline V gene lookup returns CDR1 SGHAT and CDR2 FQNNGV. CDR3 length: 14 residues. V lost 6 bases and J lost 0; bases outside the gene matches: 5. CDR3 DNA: TGTGCCAGCAGTTCCGGGGGGTTCTCCTACGAGCAGTACTTC. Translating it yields CASSSGGFSYEQYF.

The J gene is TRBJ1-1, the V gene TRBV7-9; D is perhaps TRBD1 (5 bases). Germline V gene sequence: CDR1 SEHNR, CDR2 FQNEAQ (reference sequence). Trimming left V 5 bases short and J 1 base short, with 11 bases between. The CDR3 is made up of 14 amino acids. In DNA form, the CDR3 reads TGTGCCAGCAGCCCCAGACAGAGGAACACTGAAGCTTTCTTT. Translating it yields CASSPRQRNTEAFF.

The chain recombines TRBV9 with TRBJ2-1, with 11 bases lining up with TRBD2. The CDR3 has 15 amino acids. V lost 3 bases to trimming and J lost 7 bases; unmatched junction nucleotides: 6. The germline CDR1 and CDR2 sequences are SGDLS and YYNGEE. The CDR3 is CASSAVAGGQNEQFF. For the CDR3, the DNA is TGTGCCAGCAGCGCCGTAGCGGGGGGGCAGAATGAGCAGTTCTTC. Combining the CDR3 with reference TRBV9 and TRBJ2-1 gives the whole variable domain DSGVTQTPKHLITATGQRVTLRCSPRSGDLSVYWYQQSLDQGLQFLIQYYNGEERAKGNILERFSAQQFPDLHSELNLSSLELGDSALYFCASSAVAGGQNEQFFGPGTRLTVL.

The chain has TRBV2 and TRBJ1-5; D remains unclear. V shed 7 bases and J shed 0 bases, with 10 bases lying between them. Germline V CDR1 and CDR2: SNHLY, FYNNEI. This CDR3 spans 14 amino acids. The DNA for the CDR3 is TGTGCCAGCACGACATCTTATAGCAATCAGCCCCAGCATTTT. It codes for CASTTSYSNQPQHF.

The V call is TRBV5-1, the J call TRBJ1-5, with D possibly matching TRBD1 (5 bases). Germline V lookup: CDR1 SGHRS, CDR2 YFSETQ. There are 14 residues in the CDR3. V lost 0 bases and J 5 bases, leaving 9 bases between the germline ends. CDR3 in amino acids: CASSLAPGDQPQHF. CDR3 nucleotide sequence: TGCGCCAGCAGCTTGGCCCCGGGGGATCAGCCCCAGCATTTT.

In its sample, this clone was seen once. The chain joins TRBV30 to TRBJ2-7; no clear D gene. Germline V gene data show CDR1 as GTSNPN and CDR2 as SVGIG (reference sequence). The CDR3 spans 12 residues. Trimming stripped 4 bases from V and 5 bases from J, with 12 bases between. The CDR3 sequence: CAWTAGYHEQYF. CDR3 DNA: TGTGCCTGGACGGCTGGGTACCACGAGCAGTACTTC.

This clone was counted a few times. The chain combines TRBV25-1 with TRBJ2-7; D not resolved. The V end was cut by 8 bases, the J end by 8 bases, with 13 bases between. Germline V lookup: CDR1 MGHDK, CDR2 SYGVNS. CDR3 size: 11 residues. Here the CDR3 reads CASGQSGKQYF. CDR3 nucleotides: TGTGCCAGCGGGCAGTCTGGGAAGCAGTACTTC.

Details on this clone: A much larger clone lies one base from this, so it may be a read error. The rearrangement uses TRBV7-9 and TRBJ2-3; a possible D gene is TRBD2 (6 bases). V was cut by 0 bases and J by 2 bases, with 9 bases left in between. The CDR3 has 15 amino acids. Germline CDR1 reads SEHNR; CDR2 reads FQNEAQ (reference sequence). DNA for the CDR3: TGTGCCAGCAGCTTAGCGAGCGGGTACACAGATACGCAGTATTTT. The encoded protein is CASSLASGYTDTQYF.

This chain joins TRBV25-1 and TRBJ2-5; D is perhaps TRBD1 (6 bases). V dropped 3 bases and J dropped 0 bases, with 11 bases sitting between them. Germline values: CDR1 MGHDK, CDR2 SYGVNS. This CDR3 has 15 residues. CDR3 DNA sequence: TGTGCCAGCAGTGATACAGGGATTTACCAAGAGACCCAGTACTTC. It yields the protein CASSDTGIYQETQYF.